A single sample is the source of the 25 T cell receptor beta chains below, sequenced in a study of blood T cell repertoires in COVID-19. The assay was immunoSEQ multiplex PCR, and TCRdb's table has in-frame clones only and misses some. The table records more than 200,000 clones, over 85% of them present only once. Sequencing was performed on PBMCs or T cells enriched from blood (not recorded which). Source of these receptors: a woman aged 25 to 45 with acute COVID-19.

The chain is built from TRBV2 and TRBJ1-1; 7 nucleotides align to TRBD1. V dropped 7 bases and J dropped 1; count of bases not matched to a gene: 12. Looked up from germline, CDR1 is SNHLY and CDR2 is FYNNEI. The CDR3 is 16 amino acids. The CDR3, as DNA: TGTGCCAGCACAACGGACAGGATCCCTCGGAACACTGAAGCTTTCTTT. Protein sequence: CASTTDRIPRNTEAFF.

CDR3 loop: CASRPPGGQGAVEQYF. The CDR3 DNA is TGTGCCAGCAGGCCCCCTGGGGGACAGGGGGCAGTCGAGCAGTACTTC. This chain joins TRBV7-9 and TRBJ2-7; 12 bases map to TRBD1. V gave up 6 bases and J gave up 6 bases; unmatched junction bases: 12. This CDR3 has 16 amino acids. Germline V CDR1 and CDR2: SEHNR, FQNEAQ (reference sequence).

The chain has TRBV5-4 and TRBJ1-1; D may be TRBD1 (5 bases). V lost 5 bases and J 1 base, leaving 12 bases between the germline ends. This CDR3 spans 14 amino acids. CDR1 and CDR2 from the germline V gene are SGHNT and YYREEE (reference sequence). CDR3 DNA sequence: TGTGCCAGCAGAACCGGGGGGGGGAACACTGAAGCTTTCTTT. It specifies CASRTGGGNTEAFF.

This clone was seen just once. The rearrangement joins TRBV5-1 to TRBJ2-5, with 9 bases lining up with TRBD1. Germline V gene lookup returns CDR1 SGHRS and CDR2 YFSETQ. With 0 bases clipped from V and 1 base from J, the junction kept 4 bases outside the gene matches. The CDR3 has 16 amino acids. CDR3 amino acids: CASSLGTGGGQETQYF. In nucleotides, the CDR3 is TGCGCCAGCAGCTTGGGCACAGGGGGCGGCCAAGAGACCCAGTACTTC.

The chain has TRBV7-2 and TRBJ2-7, with 7 bases fitting TRBD2. CDR3 length equals 15 residues. V trimming: 0 bases; J trimming: 2 bases; junction bases outside the gene matches: 4. Looked up from germline, CDR1 is SGHTA and CDR2 is FQGNSA. CDR3 region: CASSLAWRGTYEQYF. The CDR3 DNA sequence: TGTGCCAGCAGCTTAGCCTGGCGGGGGACCTACGAGCAGTACTTC.

The gene calls are TRBV5-4 and TRBJ1-1; the D gene is possibly TRBD1 (6 bases). V was cut by 2 bases and J by 1 base, with 9 bases left in between. Germline CDR1 reads SGHNT; CDR2 reads YYREEE (reference sequence). The CDR3 is 14 amino acids. The CDR3 DNA sequence: TGTGCCAGCAGCTTCAGGGGCGCGAACACTGAAGCTTTCTTT. It codes for CASSFRGANTEAFF.

The chain uses TRBV10-2 and TRBJ2-7; D perhaps matches TRBD1 (6 bases). The CDR3 has 12 amino acids. V lost 7 bases to trimming and J lost 3 bases, with 10 bases between them. Germline V CDR1 and CDR2: WSHSY, SAAADI. CDR3: CASTTDSYEQYF. CDR3 nucleotides: TGCGCCAGCACCACGGACAGCTACGAGCAGTACTTC.

The chain links TRBV4-3 to TRBJ2-5, with a weak D call TRBD1 (5 bases). Trimming pared 1 base from V and 1 base from J, leaving 10 bases between. Germline V gene lookup returns CDR1 LGHNA and CDR2 YSLEER. The CDR3 is made up of 15 amino acids. Written as DNA, the CDR3 is TGCGCCAGCAGCCAAGTCCAGGGCCTCCAAGAGACCCAGTACTTC. Amino acid sequence: CASSQVQGLQETQYF.

V is TRBV5-6 and J is TRBJ1-2, with 7 bases aligning to TRBD1. Germline CDR1 is SGHDT and CDR2 is YYEEEE. J was trimmed by 4 bases and V by 2 bases; bases with no gene match: 5. This CDR3 contains 14 residues. As DNA, the CDR3 is TGTGCCAGCAGCTTACAGGGGCAAGGCTATGGCTACACCTTC. It yields the protein CASSLQGQGYGYTF.

The rearrangement uses TRBV11-3 and TRBJ2-7; D gene unclear. V was cut by 1 base and J by 7 bases, with 11 bases left in between. In germline, CDR1 is SGHNT, CDR2 YENEEA. The CDR3 has 13 residues. CDR3 sequence (DNA): TGTGCCAGCAGCTTAGGGCCCCGTTATGAGCAGTACTTC. As protein: CASSLGPRYEQYF. Variable domain in full (rest from reference TRBV11-3 and TRBJ2-7): EAGVVQSPRYKIIEKKQPVAFWCNPISGHNTLYWYLQNLGQGPELLIRYENEEAVDDSQLPKDRFSAERLKGVDSTLKIQPAELGDSAVYLCASSLGPRYEQYFGPGTRLTVT.

The V gene is TRBV5-1, the J gene TRBJ1-2; possibly TRBD1 for D (6 bases). The germline V and J ends were trimmed by 5 bases and 5 bases, with 10 bases remaining between them. The CDR3 sequence is 12 residues long. CDR1 and CDR2 from the germline V gene are SGHRS and YFSETQ. The CDR3 region has the DNA TGCGCCAGCAGTGGGGACATGTATGGCTACACCTTC. It yields the protein CASSGDMYGYTF. The entire variable domain, with the rest obtained from reference TRBV5-1 and TRBJ1-2, is as follows: KAGVTQTPRYLIKTRGQQVTLSCSPISGHRSVSWYQQTPGQGLQFLFEYFSETQRNKGNFPGRFSGRQFSNSRSEMNVSTLELGDSALYLCASSGDMYGYTFGSGTRLTVV.

The gene calls are TRBV16 and TRBJ1-5; D unresolved. This CDR3 contains 16 residues. V lost 3 bases, J lost 1 base, and 13 bases lay in between. Germline V gene sequence: CDR1 KGHSY, CDR2 FQNENV. The CDR3, as DNA: TGTGCCAGCAGCCAGAGGGCTTCCGAGAGCAATCAGCCCCAGCATTTT. Protein: CASSQRASESNQPQHF.

As for this clone: Different DNA sequences within this sample yield the same CDR3. The genes are TRBV18 and TRBJ1-5; no reliable D call. Trimming removed 3 bases at V and 5 bases at J, with 8 bases between. CDR1 is KGHSH, CDR2 LQKENI, per germline. The CDR3 is 13 amino acids. CDR3 in amino acids: CASSPEGDQPQHF. As DNA, the CDR3 is TGTGCCAGCTCACCGGAGGGTGATCAGCCCCAGCATTTT. The whole variable domain, filled in from reference TRBV18 and TRBJ1-5, reads NAGVMQNPRHLVRRRGQEARLRCSPMKGHSHVYWYRQLPEEGLKFMVYLQKENIIDESGMPKERFSAEFPKEGPSILRIQQVVRGDSAAYFCASSPEGDQPQHFGDGTRLSIL.

In this sample, this clone turned up once. The chain carries TRBV4-1 and TRBJ2-7; 13 nucleotides match TRBD2. Germline V gene data show CDR1 as MGHRA and CDR2 as YSYEKL. The ends lost 0 bases at V and 3 bases at J; junction bases unmatched: 2. The CDR3 length is 16 residues. As DNA, the CDR3 is TGCGCCAGCAGCCAAGAGGGACTAGCGGGGAACTACGAGCAGTACTTC. Amino acids: CASSQEGLAGNYEQYF.

This sequence joins TRBV7-2 and TRBJ2-1; 7 positions agree with TRBD2. Germline lookup yields CDR1 SGHTA and CDR2 FQGNSA. Trimming at V came to 3 bases and at J to 5 bases, leaving 7 bases not matched to a gene. The CDR3 covers 15 residues. In DNA form, the CDR3 reads TGTGCCAGCAGCTTGGGCGGGGGACGACACAATGAGCAGTTCTTC. Translated: CASSLGGGRHNEQFF.

The genes are TRBV6-5 and TRBJ2-7, with D perhaps matching TRBD2 (5 bases). The CDR3 is 14 residues long. V was trimmed by 6 bases and J by 4 bases, leaving 16 bases between them. Germline V gene data show CDR1 as MNHEY and CDR2 as SVGAGI. The CDR3, as DNA: TGTGCCAGCAGGAAGGACGGGATCCATTACGAGCAGTACTTC. Translation: CASRKDGIHYEQYF.

V usage is TRBV7-3 and J usage is TRBJ2-2, with D possibly being TRBD1 (7 bases). Trimming cost V 5 bases and J 5 bases, with 12 bases left between them. The length of the CDR3 is 14 residues. Looked up from germline, CDR1 is SGHTA and CDR2 is FQGTGA. CDR3 DNA sequence: TGTGCCAGCAGCGGGGGGACAGTAACCGGGGAGCTGTTTTTT. Translating gives CASSGGTVTGELFF.

The gene calls are TRBV27 and TRBJ2-3; 10 bases align to TRBD1. The CDR3 spans 14 residues. Unmatched junction bases numbered 3, after V lost 5 bases and J lost 4 bases. Germline lookup yields CDR1 MNHEY and CDR2 SMNVEV (reference sequence). This CDR3 is CASSPGQGADTQYF. The CDR3 region has the DNA TGTGCCAGCAGTCCCGGACAGGGGGCAGATACGCAGTATTTT.

This clone has more than one count but fewer than ten. This chain connects TRBV30 to TRBJ1-6; the match to TRBD1 covers 9 bases. The CDR3 is 15 residues long. V lost 3 bases and J lost 8; bases outside the gene matches: 8. The germline V gene has CDR1 GTSNPN and CDR2 SVGIG (reference sequence). In DNA, the CDR3 is TGTGCCTGGAGGGGACAGGGTCTGGGATATTCACCCCTCCACTTT. It specifies CAWRGQGLGYSPLHF. Complete variable domain (other parts from reference TRBV30 and TRBJ1-6): SQTIHQWPATLVQPVGSPLSLECTVEGTSNPNLYWYRQAAGRGLQLLFYSVGIGQISSEVPQNLSASRPQDRQFILSSKKLLLSDSGFYLCAWRGQGLGYSPLHFGNGTRLTVT.

The chain joins TRBV9 to TRBJ1-2; D is undetermined. The V end lost 0 bases, the J end lost 2 bases, and 8 bases lay between the germline ends. The CDR3 has 14 amino acids. Germline V gene sequence: CDR1 SGDLS, CDR2 YYNGEE. CDR3: CASSVGGGNYGYTF. The CDR3 region has the DNA TGTGCCAGCAGCGTAGGCGGAGGCAACTATGGCTACACCTTC.

The chain uses TRBV7-3 and TRBJ2-7, with D tentatively TRBD2 (5 bases). The V gene's germline CDR1 is SGHTA and CDR2 FQGTGA. The CDR3 has 15 residues. V dropped 0 bases and J dropped 2 bases, with 11 bases sitting between them. The CDR3 nucleotides are TGTGCCAGCAGCTTAACCCCGGGAAGTGCCTACGAGCAGTACTTC. It encodes CASSLTPGSAYEQYF.

V gene TRBV5-1 combines with J gene TRBJ1-1, with D uncertain. This CDR3 comprises 16 residues. Germline V lookup: CDR1 SGHRS, CDR2 YFSETQ. With 0 bases removed from V and 3 bases from J, the gap between germline ends came to 15 bases. CDR3 nucleotide sequence: TGCGCCAGCAGCTTGGCGTCCGGGGTTGGCGACACTGAAGCTTTCTTT. Translated: CASSLASGVGDTEAFF.

The V gene is TRBV27, the J gene TRBJ2-7, with D perhaps matching TRBD1 (5 bases). With 3 bases removed from V and 1 base from J, the gap between germline ends came to 13 bases. The CDR3 covers 15 residues. Germline V gene data show CDR1 as MNHEY and CDR2 as SMNVEV (reference sequence). This chain's CDR3 is CASSFVRQSSYEQYF. In DNA, the CDR3 is TGTGCCAGCAGTTTTGTCCGACAGAGTTCCTACGAGCAGTACTTC.

The chain links TRBV6-5 to TRBJ2-7; tentative D call: TRBD1 (6 bases). This CDR3 is built from 15 residues. V dropped 7 bases and J dropped 0 bases, with 16 bases sitting between them. CDR1 MNHEY and CDR2 SVGAGI come from the germline V gene. This CDR3 is CASTKVRDNSYEQYF. The CDR3 bases are TGTGCCAGCACGAAAGTACGGGACAACTCCTACGAGCAGTACTTC.

This rearrangement joins TRBV15 to TRBJ1-5; unclear D gene. From germline, CDR1 is LNHNV and CDR2 YYDKDF (reference sequence). This CDR3 is 14 amino acids long. Trimming pared 7 bases from V and 0 bases from J, leaving 10 bases between. The CDR3 DNA reads as TGTGCCACCACCCGGGGAAATAGCAATCAGCCCCAGCATTTT. Its protein product is CATTRGNSNQPQHF.